This passage covers 16 T cell receptor beta chains from one sample sequenced in a study of blood T cell repertoires in COVID-19. Clones were read by immunoSEQ multiplex PCR, and TCRdb kept only the in-frame ones, dropping some. This table has just under 350,000 clones, about nine tenths appearing once. The sequenced material came from peripheral blood. All receptors come from a woman in her seventies with COVID-19, enrolled during active disease.

This chain connects TRBV2 to TRBJ2-3; 7 bases are a match to TRBD2. The CDR3 is 13 residues long. Germline V CDR1 and CDR2: SNHLY, FYNNEI. Trimming took 7 bases from V and 4 from J; bases not matched to a gene: 5. The CDR3 nucleotides read TGTGCCAGCACCTTCGGACTAGCAGATACGCAGTATTTT. Protein: CASTFGLADTQYF.

The chain combines TRBV24-1 with TRBJ2-5; 11 positions agree with TRBD2. CDR3 length equals 18 residues. Germline loops: CDR1 KGHDR, CDR2 SFDVKD. V shed 5 bases and J 2 bases; nucleotides not matched to a gene: 12. The CDR3 nucleotides read TGTGCCACCAGTGGGGCCACTAGCGGGGGAGCCACTCAAGAGACCCAGTACTTC. It codes for CATSGATSGGATQETQYF.

The J gene is TRBJ1-1, the V gene TRBV11-3; 8 bases match TRBD1. Germline assignment: CDR1 SGHNT and CDR2 YENEEA. The V gene end was trimmed by 8 bases and the J gene end by 4 bases; junction bases not matched to a gene: 9. This CDR3 is 14 amino acids long. The CDR3 loop is CASGISGGSTEAFF. DNA for the CDR3: TGTGCCAGCGGAATATCAGGGGGCAGCACTGAAGCTTTCTTT. Based on the CDR3 plus reference TRBV11-3 and TRBJ1-1, the full variable domain is EAGVVQSPRYKIIEKKQPVAFWCNPISGHNTLYWYLQNLGQGPELLIRYENEEAVDDSQLPKDRFSAERLKGVDSTLKIQPAELGDSAVYLCASGISGGSTEAFFGQGTRLTVV.

The chain links TRBV4-2 to TRBJ2-1, with D perhaps matching TRBD1 (6 bases). CDR1 and CDR2 from the germline V gene are LGHNA and YNFKEQ. The CDR3 is 15 amino acids. The V gene lost 1 base and the J gene lost 9 bases, with 16 bases spanning the gap. Written as DNA, the CDR3 is TGTGCCAGCAGCCAAGGAACAGGGTCTTCGGGTGAGCAGTTCTTC. It is translated as CASSQGTGSSGEQFF.

The rearrangement uses TRBV12-3 or TRBV12-4 and TRBJ2-2; 7 bases match TRBD1. The V gene end was trimmed by 10 bases and the J gene end by 9 bases; junction bases not matched to a gene: 5. The CDR3 has 11 residues. CDR3 nucleotide sequence: TGTGCCATCATACAGGGGAGGGAGCTGTTTTTT. Translating gives CAIIQGRELFF.

CDR3 nucleotides: TGTGCCAGCAGCCAGCTCCAGGGGACCTCCTACGAGCAGTACTTC. Its translation: CASSQLQGTSYEQYF. The rearrangement uses TRBV4-2 and TRBJ2-7, with D tentatively TRBD1 (6 bases). The CDR3 sequence is 15 residues long. Trimming removed 3 bases from V and 0 bases from J, with 12 bases in between. Germline assignment: CDR1 LGHNA and CDR2 YNFKEQ.

The J gene is TRBJ2-3, the V gene TRBV29-1; D not certain. Per germline, CDR1 SQVTM and CDR2 ANQGSEA. The CDR3 is 12 amino acids. V was cut by 3 bases and J by 2 bases, with 6 bases left in between. CDR3 DNA: TGCAGCGTTGACCAAAACACAGATACGCAGTATTTT. Residues: CSVDQNTDTQYF.

This chain uses TRBV6-1 with TRBJ2-5, with 9 bases aligning to TRBD1. The CDR3 covers 17 residues. Germline lookup yields CDR1 MNHNS and CDR2 SASEGT. The junction had 10 bases not matched to a gene; V was cut back by 0 bases and J by 5 bases. CDR3 loop: CASSEAVRGDRAETQYF. CDR3 sequence (DNA): TGTGCCAGCAGTGAAGCCGTGCGTGGGGACAGGGCCGAGACCCAGTACTTC.

This chain joins TRBV6-5 and TRBJ1-1; tentatively, D is TRBD1 (5 bases). The CDR3 consists of 13 residues. Germline-derived CDR1 and CDR2 are MNHEY and SVGAGI. The CDR3 spells CGRGGKMNTEAFF. The CDR3 DNA is TGTGGTCGGGGGGGGAAAATGAACACTGAAGCTTTCTTT.

V gene TRBV19 combines with J gene TRBJ2-3; 10 bases map to TRBD2. The CDR3 length is 14 residues. V lost 7 bases, J lost 4 bases, and 5 bases stayed unmatched. The germline V gene encodes CDR1 LNHDA and CDR2 SQIVND (reference sequence). Here the CDR3 reads CASKRTSGPDTQYF. As DNA, the CDR3 is TGTGCCAGTAAACGGACTAGCGGCCCAGATACGCAGTATTTT.

The chain uses TRBV2 and TRBJ1-2; 7 bases fit TRBD1. CDR3 length equals 14 residues. Germline V gene sequence: CDR1 SNHLY, CDR2 FYNNEI. J gave up 0 bases and V 5 bases, and 3 bases lay outside the gene matches. The CDR3 nucleotides are TGTGCCAGCAGTCCGGACAGGCCTAACTATGGCTACACCTTC. Translated: CASSPDRPNYGYTF. Based on the CDR3 plus reference TRBV2 and TRBJ1-2, the full variable domain is EPEVTQTPSHQVTQMGQEVILRCVPISNHLYFYWYRQILGQKVEFLVSFYNNEISEKSEIFDDQFSVERPDGSNFTLKIRSTKLEDSAMYFCASSPDRPNYGYTFGSGTRLTVV.

The V and J genes are TRBV5-1 and TRBJ2-1, with 7 bases fitting TRBD2. CDR3 length: 14 residues. In germline, CDR1 is SGHRS, CDR2 YFSETQ. With 0 bases clipped from V and 14 bases from J, the junction kept 11 bases outside the gene matches. The CDR3 bases are TGCGCCAGCAGCTTGGCTAAACAGACTAGCCAGGAGTTCTTC. It is translated as CASSLAKQTSQEFF.

The chain carries TRBV30 and TRBJ2-1; 8 bases agree with TRBD1. Germline V gene sequence: CDR1 GTSNPN, CDR2 SVGIG (reference sequence). The CDR3 spans 14 residues. The V and J ends lost 3 bases and 9 bases, in that order; junction bases with no gene match: 10. In DNA form, the CDR3 reads TGTGCCTGGAGCCTAGGACAGGGTTCTATTGAGCAGTTCTTC. It specifies CAWSLGQGSIEQFF.

The CDR3 loop is CASSYAGYTGELFF. CDR3 in DNA: TGTGCCAGCAGTTACGCGGGATACACCGGGGAGCTGTTTTTT. The chain employs TRBV6-5 and TRBJ2-2; tentatively, D is TRBD2 (6 bases). This CDR3 comprises 14 residues. From germline, CDR1 is MNHEY and CDR2 SVGAGI. V lost 2 bases and J lost 3, with 7 bases in between.

V usage is TRBV5-1 and J usage is TRBJ1-1; 7 bases match TRBD1. The CDR3 runs 14 residues. Germline lookup yields CDR1 SGHRS and CDR2 YFSETQ. The J segment lost 5 bases and the V segment lost 4 bases, leaving 8 bases of the junction unmatched. Here the CDR3 reads CASSHSQGRTEAFF. The CDR3 coding sequence is TGCGCCAGCAGCCACTCACAGGGGAGGACTGAAGCTTTCTTT.

The chain uses TRBV28 and TRBJ1-2; D is undetermined. Per the germline V gene, CDR1 is MDHEN and CDR2 is SYDVKM. The CDR3 totals 13 residues. Trimming removed 5 bases at V and 8 bases at J, with 15 bases between. The CDR3, as DNA: TGTGCCAGCAGTCCGGGGTCATCCCTCGGCTACACCTTC. Protein sequence: CASSPGSSLGYTF.